This entry lists 21 T cell receptor beta chains sequenced from one sample in a study of vaccination and CD4 T cells after COVID-19. The antigens these receptors bind are not known. Sample treatment: roughly 11-day PBMC culture with coronavirus spike peptide pools or control peptides (ViraFEST assay). Sequencing of cultured CD4+ T cell DNA used the Oncomine TCR Beta short-read assay. TCRdb reprocessed the PCR reads via MiXCR and lists one record per CDR3 protein. The sample has fewer than 18,000 distinct CDR3 sequences, 51% seen once; the top ten hold under 15%. Sequenced input: CD4+ T cells from blood, cultured in vitro. The source is a human donor who had recovered from COVID-19.

This clonotype was observed a handful of times. The gene calls are TRBV4-2 and TRBJ2-3; perhaps TRBD2 as D (6 bases). V lost 5 bases and J 2 bases, leaving 17 bases between the germline ends. Per germline, CDR1 LGHNA and CDR2 YNFKEQ. The CDR3 is made up of 16 amino acids. CDR3 sequence (DNA): TGTGCCAGCAGCGCGACGCGGAGGGAAAACACAGATACGCAGTATTTT. Protein product: CASSATRRENTDTQYF.

This chain connects TRBV30 to TRBJ1-2, with D unclear. The CDR3 consists of 14 residues. Germline V lookup: CDR1 GTSNPN, CDR2 SVGIG (reference sequence). V dropped 0 bases and J dropped 1 base, with 9 bases sitting between them. The CDR3 DNA reads TGTGCCTGGAGTGTACTTACAATTAACTATGGCTACACCTTC. Protein: CAWSVLTINYGYTF. Based on the CDR3 plus reference TRBV30 and TRBJ1-2, the full variable domain is SQTIHQWPATLVQPVGSPLSLECTVEGTSNPNLYWYRQAAGRGLQLLFYSVGIGQISSEVPQNLSASRPQDRQFILSSKKLLLSDSGFYLCAWSVLTINYGYTFGSGTRLTVV.

The chain employs TRBV11-3 and TRBJ2-7; D possibly uses TRBD1 or TRBD2 (7 bases each). Germline assignment: CDR1 SGHNT and CDR2 YENEEA. Trimming took 8 bases from V and 4 from J, leaving 15 bases between them. This CDR3 has 13 amino acids. As DNA, the CDR3 is TGTGCCAGCGGGAGGGACAGTTCGTACGAGCAGTACTTC. Its translation is CASGRDSSYEQYF.

This chain connects TRBV9 to TRBJ1-1; D might be TRBD1 (6 bases). Germline V gives CDR1 SGDLS, CDR2 YYNGEE. Trimming removed 2 bases from V and 4 bases from J, with 24 bases in between. This CDR3 is built from 18 residues. This CDR3 is CASSVRLPHSGGSTEAFF. The CDR3 DNA sequence: TGTGCCAGCAGCGTGCGACTCCCACACTCGGGGGGCAGCACTGAAGCTTTCTTT.

This clonotype was observed a few times. The J gene is TRBJ1-1, the V gene TRBV20-1, with D hard to call. The CDR3 sequence is 13 residues long. Trimming left V 5 bases short and J 3 bases short, with 13 bases between. CDR1 and CDR2 from the germline V gene are DFQATT and SNEGSKA (reference sequence). CDR3 DNA: TGCAGTGCTCACCAGCCTTCACACACTGAAGCTTTCTTT. Translating gives CSAHQPSHTEAFF.

The rearrangement uses TRBV27 and TRBJ2-7; 9 positions agree with TRBD1. Germline assignment: CDR1 MNHEY and CDR2 SMNVEV (reference sequence). With V trimmed by 6 bases and J by 1 base, 4 bases remained unmatched. The CDR3 runs 14 residues. CDR3 bases: TGTGCCAGCAGCCAGACAGGGGGGTCCTACGAGCAGTACTTC. It codes for CASSQTGGSYEQYF.

This chain links TRBV19 with TRBJ1-5; a weak D match, TRBD1 (5 bases). Per the germline V gene, CDR1 is LNHDA and CDR2 is SQIVND (reference sequence). The CDR3 sequence is 16 residues long. With 5 bases removed from V and 0 bases from J, the gap between germline ends came to 14 bases. This chain's CDR3 is CASSGGNPYSNQPQHF. The DNA of the CDR3 is TGTGCCAGTAGTGGGGGTAACCCTTATAGCAATCAGCCCCAGCATTTT.

The gene calls are TRBV12-3 or TRBV12-4 and TRBJ1-4; no reliable D call. The CDR3 runs to 14 residues. V was cut by 6 bases and J by 4 bases, with 12 bases left in between. The CDR3 here is CASRKDPRNEKLFF. The CDR3 DNA reads as TGTGCCAGCAGGAAGGACCCGCGTAATGAAAAACTGTTTTTT.

This clonotype has just a few counts. In DNA form, the CDR3 reads TGTGCCAGCAGCTTAGCTAGCGGGAGAACAGATACGCAGTATTTT. Protein product: CASSLASGRTDTQYF. The chain joins TRBV7-6 to TRBJ2-3; TRBD2 aligns across 9 bases. The CDR3 length is 15 residues. Trimming cost V 0 bases and J 3 bases; bases outside gene matches: 1. Germline CDR1 reads SGHVS; CDR2 reads FNYEAQ.

This chain links TRBV2 with TRBJ1-1, with D hard to call. CDR1 SNHLY and CDR2 FYNNEI come from the germline V gene. This CDR3 comprises 13 residues. Trimming removed 6 bases at V and 4 bases at J, with 12 bases between. CDR3 residues: CASSGLPGTEAFF. CDR3 in DNA: TGTGCCAGCAGCGGCCTGCCCGGCACTGAAGCTTTCTTT.

This chain uses TRBV27 with TRBJ1-1; maybe TRBD1 (5 bases). Between the trimmed V and J ends, which lost 0 bases and 5 bases, there was a span of 13 bases. CDR1 and CDR2 from the germline V gene are MNHEY and SMNVEV (reference sequence). The CDR3 is 15 residues long. CDR3 sequence: CASSLSSGGWTEAFF. CDR3 DNA: TGTGCCAGCAGTTTATCGAGCGGGGGTTGGACTGAAGCTTTCTTT.

V gene TRBV4-1 combines with J gene TRBJ1-5; D not resolved. This CDR3 region has 16 residues. The V gene's germline CDR1 is MGHRA and CDR2 YSYEKL. Trimming shortened V by 0 bases and J by 0 bases, and 9 bases separated the two germline ends. The CDR3 coding sequence is TGCGCCAGCAGCCAAGATTGGCAGGATAGCAATCAGCCCCAGCATTTT. This translates into CASSQDWQDSNQPQHF.

This sequence joins TRBV28 and TRBJ2-1; 14 bases align to TRBD2. The CDR3 extends over 17 amino acids. CDR1 MDHEN and CDR2 SYDVKM come from the germline V gene. With 5 bases clipped from V and 8 bases from J, the junction kept 11 bases outside the gene matches. CDR3 sequence: CASSDNRLAGGRDEQFF. CDR3 coding DNA: TGTGCCAGCAGTGATAATCGACTAGCGGGAGGGCGTGATGAGCAGTTCTTC.

The rearrangement joins TRBV7-2 to TRBJ1-5, with 12 bases identical to TRBD1. J gave up 6 bases and V 1 base, and 7 bases lay outside the gene matches. Germline V gene lookup returns CDR1 SGHTA and CDR2 FQGNSA. The CDR3 runs to 17 residues. CDR3 region: CASSLEGRDRGLQPQHF. The CDR3 DNA sequence: TGTGCCAGCAGCTTAGAAGGGCGGGACAGGGGGCTTCAGCCCCAGCATTTT.

This clonotype was found a few times. The rearrangement uses TRBV7-6 and TRBJ2-2, with D possibly being TRBD2 (5 bases). V lost 1 base and J lost 5, with 8 bases in between. The germline CDR1 and CDR2 sequences are SGHVS and FNYEAQ. This CDR3 comprises 14 residues. CDR3 region: CASSLVRRTGELFF. The CDR3 DNA follows: TGTGCCAGCAGCTTAGTCAGGAGGACCGGGGAGCTGTTTTTT.

The V gene is TRBV2, the J gene TRBJ1-2, with unresolved D. V was shortened by 5 bases and J by 2 bases, with 6 bases between the two germline ends. Germline CDR1 and CDR2: SNHLY and FYNNEI. The CDR3 contains 12 residues. CDR3 nucleotides: TGTGCCAGCAGTTCGGGGAACTATGGCTACACCTTC. Encoded protein: CASSSGNYGYTF.

The J gene is TRBJ2-1, the V gene TRBV11-3, with D perhaps matching TRBD2 (5 bases). Germline V gene data show CDR1 as SGHNT and CDR2 as YENEEA. There are 15 residues in the CDR3. With 5 bases removed from V and 3 bases from J, the gap between germline ends came to 14 bases. CDR3 amino acids: CASSITGIRYNEQFF. CDR3 coding DNA: TGTGCCAGCAGCATAACCGGGATCCGCTACAATGAGCAGTTCTTC. The variable domain in full, with the rest retrieved from reference TRBV11-3 and TRBJ2-1, is EAGVVQSPRYKIIEKKQPVAFWCNPISGHNTLYWYLQNLGQGPELLIRYENEEAVDDSQLPKDRFSAERLKGVDSTLKIQPAELGDSAVYLCASSITGIRYNEQFFGPGTRLTVL.

The chain joins TRBV6-5 to TRBJ1-1, with D possibly matching TRBD1 (5 bases). V was cut by 0 bases and J by 7 bases, with 9 bases left in between. This CDR3 is built from 13 residues. Germline assignment: CDR1 MNHEY and CDR2 SVGAGI. In nucleotides, the CDR3 is TGTGCCAGCAGTTACTCCCAGGGCAATGAAGCTTTCTTT. Translated, it gives CASSYSQGNEAFF.

The chain employs TRBV21-1 and TRBJ1-1. TRBV21-1 is annotated as a pseudogene. This CDR3 contains 12 residues. The CDR3 coding sequence is TGTGCCCCCAACGGGCAGAACACTGAAGCTTTCTTT. It specifies CAPNGQNTEAFF.

This clonotype was seen more than once but under ten times. The CDR3 region has the DNA TGCAGTGCACAAGCGGGAGGGCCATGGGGGGAGACCCAGTACTTC. It encodes CSAQAGGPWGETQYF. This chain joins TRBV20-1 and TRBJ2-5, with 10 positions matching TRBD2. There are 15 residues in the CDR3. The V gene's germline CDR1 is DFQATT and CDR2 SNEGSKA (reference sequence). Trimming took 6 bases from V and 5 from J; bases not matched to a gene: 12.

J is TRBJ1-1 and V is TRBV12-3 or TRBV12-4, with D unresolved. This CDR3 region has 13 residues. Trimming shortened V by 2 bases and J by 6 bases, and 10 bases separated the two germline ends. The CDR3 spells CASSLPAGPEAFF. In nucleotides, the CDR3 is TGTGCCAGCAGTTTACCAGCCGGGCCTGAAGCTTTCTTT.